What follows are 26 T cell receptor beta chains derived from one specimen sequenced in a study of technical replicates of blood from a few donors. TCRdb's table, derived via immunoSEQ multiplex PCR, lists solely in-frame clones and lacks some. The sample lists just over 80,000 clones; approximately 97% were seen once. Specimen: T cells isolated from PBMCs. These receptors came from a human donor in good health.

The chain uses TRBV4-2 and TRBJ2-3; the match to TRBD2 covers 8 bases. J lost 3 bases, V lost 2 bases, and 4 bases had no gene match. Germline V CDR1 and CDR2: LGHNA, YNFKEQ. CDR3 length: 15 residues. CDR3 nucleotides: TGTGCCAGCAGCCAAAGTAGCGGGGAAACAGATACGCAGTATTTT. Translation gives CASSQSSGETDTQYF.

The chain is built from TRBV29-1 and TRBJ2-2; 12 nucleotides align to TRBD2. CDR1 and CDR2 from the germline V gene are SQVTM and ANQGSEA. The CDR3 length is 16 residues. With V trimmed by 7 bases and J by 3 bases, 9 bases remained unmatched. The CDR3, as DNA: TGCAGCGGGATGACTAGCGGGAGTGGATACACCGGGGAGCTGTTTTTT. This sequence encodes CSGMTSGSGYTGELFF.

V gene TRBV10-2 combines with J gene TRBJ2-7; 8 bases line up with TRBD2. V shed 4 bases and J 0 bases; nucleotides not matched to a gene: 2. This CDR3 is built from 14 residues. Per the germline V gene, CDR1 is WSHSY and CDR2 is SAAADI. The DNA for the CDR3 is TGCGCCAGCAGTGTAGCGGGACCCTCCTACGAGCAGTACTTC. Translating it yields CASSVAGPSYEQYF.

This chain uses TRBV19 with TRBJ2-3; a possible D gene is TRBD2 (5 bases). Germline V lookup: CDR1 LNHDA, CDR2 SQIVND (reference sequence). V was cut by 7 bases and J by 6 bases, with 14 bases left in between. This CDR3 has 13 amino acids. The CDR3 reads CASTTTSLDTQYF. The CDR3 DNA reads TGTGCCAGTACCACCACTAGTTTGGATACGCAGTATTTT.

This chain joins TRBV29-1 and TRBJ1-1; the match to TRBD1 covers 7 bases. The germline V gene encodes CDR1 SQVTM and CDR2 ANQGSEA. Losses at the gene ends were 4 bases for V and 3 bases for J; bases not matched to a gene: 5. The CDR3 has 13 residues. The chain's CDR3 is CSVVTGEYTEAFF. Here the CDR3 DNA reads TGCAGCGTTGTTACAGGGGAATACACTGAAGCTTTCTTT.

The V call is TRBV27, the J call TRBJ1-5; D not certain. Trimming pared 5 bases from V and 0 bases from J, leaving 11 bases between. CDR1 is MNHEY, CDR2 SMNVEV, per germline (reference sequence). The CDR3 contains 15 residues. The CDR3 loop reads CASSTDIYSNQPQHF. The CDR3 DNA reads TGTGCCAGCAGTACCGACATTTATAGCAATCAGCCCCAGCATTTT.

The CDR3 loop reads CASSSTDTGKNEKLFF. DNA of the CDR3: TGTGCCAGCAGCTCTACTGACACGGGGAAGAATGAAAAACTGTTTTTT. The gene calls are TRBV7-9 and TRBJ1-4; D is ambiguous. Trimming left V 4 bases short and J 5 bases short, with 17 bases between. CDR1 is SEHNR, CDR2 FQNEAQ, per germline (reference sequence). This CDR3 comprises 16 residues.

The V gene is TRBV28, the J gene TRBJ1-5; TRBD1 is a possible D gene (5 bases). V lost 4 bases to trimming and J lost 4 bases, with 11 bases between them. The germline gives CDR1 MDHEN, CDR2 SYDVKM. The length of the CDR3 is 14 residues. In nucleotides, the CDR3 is TGTGCCAGCAGTTCGGGGGGTAAAAATCAGCCCCAGCATTTT. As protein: CASSSGGKNQPQHF.

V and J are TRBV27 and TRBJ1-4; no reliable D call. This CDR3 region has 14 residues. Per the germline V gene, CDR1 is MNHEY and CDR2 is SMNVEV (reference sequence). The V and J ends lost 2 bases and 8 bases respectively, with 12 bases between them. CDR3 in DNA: TGTGCCAGCAGTTTAAGAGGGCCGGGGGAAAAACTGTTTTTT. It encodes CASSLRGPGEKLFF.

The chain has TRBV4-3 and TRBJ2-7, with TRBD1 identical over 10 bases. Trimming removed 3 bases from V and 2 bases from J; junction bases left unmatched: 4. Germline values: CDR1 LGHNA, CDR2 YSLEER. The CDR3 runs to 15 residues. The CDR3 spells CASSQRDRGPYEQYF. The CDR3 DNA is TGCGCCAGCAGCCAGAGGGACAGGGGTCCCTACGAGCAGTACTTC.

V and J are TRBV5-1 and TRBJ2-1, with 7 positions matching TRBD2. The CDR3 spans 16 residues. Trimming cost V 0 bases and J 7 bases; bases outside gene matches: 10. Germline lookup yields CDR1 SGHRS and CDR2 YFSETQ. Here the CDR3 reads CASSLGGGGRLNEQFF. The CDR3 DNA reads TGCGCCAGCAGCTTGGGGGGGGGAGGGCGGCTAAATGAGCAGTTCTTC.

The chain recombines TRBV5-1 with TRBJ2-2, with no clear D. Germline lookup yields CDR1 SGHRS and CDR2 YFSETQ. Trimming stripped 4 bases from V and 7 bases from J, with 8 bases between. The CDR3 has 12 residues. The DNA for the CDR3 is TGCGCCAGCAGCCTAAATGGCGGGGAGCTGTTTTTT. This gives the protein CASSLNGGELFF.

CDR3: CASSYRNEQFF. Written as DNA, the CDR3 is TGTGCCAGCAGCTATAGAAATGAGCAGTTCTTC. The V gene is TRBV13, the J gene TRBJ2-1; D remains ambiguous. Looked up from germline, CDR1 is PRHDT and CDR2 is FYEKMQ (reference sequence). The CDR3 runs to 11 residues. The germline V and J ends were trimmed by 4 bases and 7 bases, with 5 bases remaining between them.

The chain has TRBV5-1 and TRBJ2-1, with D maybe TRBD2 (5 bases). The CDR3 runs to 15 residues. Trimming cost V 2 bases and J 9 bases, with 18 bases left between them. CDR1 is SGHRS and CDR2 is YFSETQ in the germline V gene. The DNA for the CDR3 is TGCGCCAGCAGCTTTAATGACTATCACACTGGTGAGCAGTTCTTC. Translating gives CASSFNDYHTGEQFF.

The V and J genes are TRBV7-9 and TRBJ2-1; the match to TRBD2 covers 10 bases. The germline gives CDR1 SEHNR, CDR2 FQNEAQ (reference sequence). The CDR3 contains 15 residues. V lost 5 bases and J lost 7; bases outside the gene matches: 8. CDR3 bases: TGTGCCAGCAGCCTAGGACTAGCGGTCGATAATGAGCAGTTCTTC. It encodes CASSLGLAVDNEQFF. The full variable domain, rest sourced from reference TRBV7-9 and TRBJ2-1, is DTGVSQNPRHKITKRGQNVTFRCDPISEHNRLYWYRQTLGQGPEFLTYFQNEAQLEKSRLLSDRFSAERPKGSFSTLEIQRTEQGDSAMYLCASSLGLAVDNEQFFGPGTRLTVL.

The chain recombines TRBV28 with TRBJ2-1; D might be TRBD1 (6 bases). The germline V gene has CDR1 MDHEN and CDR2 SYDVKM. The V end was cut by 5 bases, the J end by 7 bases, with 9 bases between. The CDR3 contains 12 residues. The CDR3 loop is CASSDRRNEQFF. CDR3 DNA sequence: TGTGCCAGCAGTGACAGGAGGAATGAGCAGTTCTTC.

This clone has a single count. CDR3 protein: CASSQQGGTDTQYF. The CDR3 DNA sequence: TGTGCCAGCAGCCAACAGGGGGGCACAGATACGCAGTATTTT. The gene calls are TRBV5-4 and TRBJ2-3; TRBD1 aligns across 8 bases. The CDR3 contains 14 residues. Trimming removed 4 bases from V and 1 base from J; junction bases left unmatched: 2. Germline V gene lookup returns CDR1 SGHNT and CDR2 YYREEE (reference sequence).

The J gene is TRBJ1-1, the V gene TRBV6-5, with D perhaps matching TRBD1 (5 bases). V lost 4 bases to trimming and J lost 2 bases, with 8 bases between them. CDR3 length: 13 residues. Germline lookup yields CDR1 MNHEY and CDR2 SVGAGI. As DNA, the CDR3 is TGTGCCAGCAGTTGGCGGGACAACACTGAAGCTTTCTTT. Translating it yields CASSWRDNTEAFF.

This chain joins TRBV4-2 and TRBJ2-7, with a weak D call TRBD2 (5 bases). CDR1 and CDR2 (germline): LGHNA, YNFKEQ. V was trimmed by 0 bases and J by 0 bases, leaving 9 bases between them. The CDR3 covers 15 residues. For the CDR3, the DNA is TGTGCCAGCAGCCAAGACCGGGGTCGCTCCTACGAGCAGTACTTC. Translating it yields CASSQDRGRSYEQYF.

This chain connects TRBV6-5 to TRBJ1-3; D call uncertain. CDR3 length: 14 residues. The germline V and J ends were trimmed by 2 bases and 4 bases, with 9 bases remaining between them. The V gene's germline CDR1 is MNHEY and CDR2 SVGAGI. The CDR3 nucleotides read TGTGCCAGCAGTTACGCGGGCTTCGGAAACACCATATATTTT. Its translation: CASSYAGFGNTIYF.

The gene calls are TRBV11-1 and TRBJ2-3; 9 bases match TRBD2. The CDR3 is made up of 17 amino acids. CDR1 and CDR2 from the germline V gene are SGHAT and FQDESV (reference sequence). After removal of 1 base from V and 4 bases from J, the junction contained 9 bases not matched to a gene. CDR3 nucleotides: TGTGCCAGCAGCTTAGGCATCGCGGGAGGGCCGTCAGATACGCAGTATTTT. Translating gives CASSLGIAGGPSDTQYF.

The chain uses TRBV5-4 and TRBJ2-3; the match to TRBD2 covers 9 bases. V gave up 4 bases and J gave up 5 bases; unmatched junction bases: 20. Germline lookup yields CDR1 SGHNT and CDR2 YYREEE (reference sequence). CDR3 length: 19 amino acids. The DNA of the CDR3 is TGTGCCAGCAGCCTTGGAGTCTTAGCGGGAGAGGATCGGGGAGATACGCAGTATTTT. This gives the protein CASSLGVLAGEDRGDTQYF.

Here the CDR3 DNA reads TGTGCCTGGAGTCGAGGGCAAAAAGAGACCCAGTACTTC. It yields the protein CAWSRGQKETQYF. The chain employs TRBV30 and TRBJ2-5; D is perhaps TRBD2 (5 bases). The germline CDR1 and CDR2 sequences are GTSNPN and SVGIG (reference sequence). There are 13 residues in the CDR3. Trimming removed 2 bases at V and 3 bases at J, with 10 bases between.

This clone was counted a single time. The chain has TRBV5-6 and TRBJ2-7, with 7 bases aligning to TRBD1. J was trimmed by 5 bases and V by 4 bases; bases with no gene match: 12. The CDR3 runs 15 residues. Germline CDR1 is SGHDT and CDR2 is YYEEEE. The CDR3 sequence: CASSQAWTGPNEQYF. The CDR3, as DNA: TGTGCCAGCAGCCAGGCCTGGACAGGACCTAACGAGCAGTACTTC.

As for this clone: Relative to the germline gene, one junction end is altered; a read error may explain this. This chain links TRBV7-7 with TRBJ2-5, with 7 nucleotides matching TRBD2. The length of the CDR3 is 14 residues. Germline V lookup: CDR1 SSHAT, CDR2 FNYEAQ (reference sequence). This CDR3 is CASSLGGPSGTQYF. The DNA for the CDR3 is TGTGCTAGCAGCTTGGGAGGGCCCTCGGGTACCCAGTACTTC.

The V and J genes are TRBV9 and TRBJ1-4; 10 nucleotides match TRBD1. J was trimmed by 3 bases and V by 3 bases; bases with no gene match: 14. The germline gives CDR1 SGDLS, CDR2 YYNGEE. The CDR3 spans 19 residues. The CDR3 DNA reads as TGTGCCAGCAGCGGATGGGACAGGGGACAGGAGCCAGCTAATGAAAAACTGTTTTTT. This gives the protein CASSGWDRGQEPANEKLFF.